The TCR beta chain under discussion was sequenced for a study of STAT5B mutations in CD4+ large granular lymphocyte leukemia. Overall study: Among healthy donors, a particular HLA allele went with more CDR3 'QG' motifs. General study results and limits: 8/27 top patient clones versus 2/35 control clones were TRBV06-family. No patients shared main leukemic clonotypes, though approximately 26% appeared at low frequency elsewhere. Patient CD4-sorted repertoires stayed more clonal than healthy ones after leukemic-clone removal.

Trimming took 2 bases from V and 0 from J, leaving 9 bases between them. The CDR3 covers 15 residues. In germline, CDR1 is KGHSH, CDR2 LQKENI. Regarding this clone: What it binds is not known.

Profiled with immunoSEQ multiplex PCR; TCRdb holds only in-frame clones, not every one. The data contain over 35,000 clones, 75% to 85% of them singletons. Sequenced material: CD4+ T cells from blood buffy coats. The TCR was taken from a human donor in good health. This rearrangement joins TRBV18 to TRBJ2-3, with D hard to call. CDR3 region: CASSPISSSTDTQYF. The CDR3 DNA reads as TGTGCCAGCTCACCAATAAGTTCTAGCACAGATACGCAGTATTTT.